The clone carrying this TCR beta chain appeared many times. Its antigen remains unidentified. TCRdb reanalysed the PCR reads using MiXCR and keeps one entry per CDR3 protein. This sample has some 94,000 distinct CDR3 sequences; 20% to 30% occur once, and the top ten carry roughly 0.8%. This sample is part of a study of molecular identifiers for immune sequencing clone quantification. Points from the study as a whole: Even with 800,000 to 1,000,000 naive cells present, spiked Jurkat TCR RNA from one cell was reportedly detectable.

Germline V gene data show CDR1 as SQVTM and CDR2 as ANQGSEA. Trimming shortened V by 4 bases and J by 7 bases, and 14 bases separated the two germline ends. This CDR3 spans 12 amino acids. V gene TRBV29-1 combines with J gene TRBJ2-7; D gene uncertain. This receptor was obtained from a human donor in good health. Some libraries in this study had Jurkat cell RNA spiked in. The material sequenced was naive CD8+ T cells from blood, with Jurkat cell RNA spiked in. Subset: FACS-sorted CD8+CD4-CCR7+CD45RA+ naive T cells. The CDR3 DNA sequence: TGCAGCGTTGTCGGGCAGAGTGGGGAGCAGTACTTC. Residues: CSVVGQSGEQYF.